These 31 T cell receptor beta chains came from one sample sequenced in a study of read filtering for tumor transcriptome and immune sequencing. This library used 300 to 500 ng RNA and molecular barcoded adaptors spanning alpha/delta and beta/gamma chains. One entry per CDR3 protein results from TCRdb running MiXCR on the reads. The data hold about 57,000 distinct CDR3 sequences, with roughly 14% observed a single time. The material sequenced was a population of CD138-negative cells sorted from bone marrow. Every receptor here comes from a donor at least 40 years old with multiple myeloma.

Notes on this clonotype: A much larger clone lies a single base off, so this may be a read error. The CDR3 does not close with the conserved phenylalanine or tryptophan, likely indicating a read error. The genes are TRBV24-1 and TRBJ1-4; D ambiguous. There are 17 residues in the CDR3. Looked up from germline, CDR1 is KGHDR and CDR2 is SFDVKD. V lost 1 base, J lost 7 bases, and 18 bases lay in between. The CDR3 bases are TGTGCCACCAGTGATTTCCCCAACGGAGGGAGCGGTGAAAAACTGTTTCTT. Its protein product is CATSDFPNGGSGEKLFL.

The CDR3 is CASSLAGQGEDEQYF. CDR3 DNA: TGTGCCAGCAGCTTAGCGGGACAGGGCGAAGACGAGCAGTACTTC. V gene TRBV7-9 combines with J gene TRBJ2-7, with TRBD1 matching over 9 bases. The CDR3 has 15 residues. V was clipped by 0 bases and J by 5 bases; unmatched bases: 5. Germline V CDR1 and CDR2: SEHNR, FQNEAQ (reference sequence). Full variable domain (missing parts from reference TRBV7-9 and TRBJ2-7): DTGVSQNPRHKITKRGQNVTFRCDPISEHNRLYWYRQTLGQGPEFLTYFQNEAQLEKSRLLSDRFSAERPKGSFSTLEIQRTEQGDSAMYLCASSLAGQGEDEQYFGPGTRLTVT.

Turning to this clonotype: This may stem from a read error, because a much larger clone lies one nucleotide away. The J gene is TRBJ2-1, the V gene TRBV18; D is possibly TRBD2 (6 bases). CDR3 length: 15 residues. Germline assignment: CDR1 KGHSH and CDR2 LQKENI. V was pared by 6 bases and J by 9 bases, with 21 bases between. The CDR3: CASSEGSRRAREQFF. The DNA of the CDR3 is TGTGCCAGCTCGGAGGGGAGCAGGAGGGCCCGTGAGCAGTTCTTC.

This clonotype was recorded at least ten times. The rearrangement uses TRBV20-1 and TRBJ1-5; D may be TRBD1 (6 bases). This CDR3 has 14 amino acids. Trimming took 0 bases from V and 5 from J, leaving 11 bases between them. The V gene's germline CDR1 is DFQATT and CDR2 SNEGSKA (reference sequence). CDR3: CSAREGARDQPQHF. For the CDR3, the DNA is TGCAGTGCTAGAGAGGGGGCTCGGGATCAGCCCCAGCATTTT.

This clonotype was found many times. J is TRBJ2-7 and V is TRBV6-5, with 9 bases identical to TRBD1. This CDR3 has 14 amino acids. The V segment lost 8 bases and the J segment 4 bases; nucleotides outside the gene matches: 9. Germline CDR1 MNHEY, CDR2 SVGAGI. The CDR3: CASRRDRVRYEQYF. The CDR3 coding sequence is TGTGCCAGCCGGAGGGACAGGGTGCGGTACGAGCAGTACTTC.

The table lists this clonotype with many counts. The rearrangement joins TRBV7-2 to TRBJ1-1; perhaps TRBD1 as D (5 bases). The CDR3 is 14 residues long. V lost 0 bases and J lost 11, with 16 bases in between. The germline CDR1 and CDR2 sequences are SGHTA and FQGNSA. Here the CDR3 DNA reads TGTGCCAGCAGCTTAGCATTTAGCAGGGCGGGCGCTTTCTTT. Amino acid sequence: CASSLAFSRAGAFF.

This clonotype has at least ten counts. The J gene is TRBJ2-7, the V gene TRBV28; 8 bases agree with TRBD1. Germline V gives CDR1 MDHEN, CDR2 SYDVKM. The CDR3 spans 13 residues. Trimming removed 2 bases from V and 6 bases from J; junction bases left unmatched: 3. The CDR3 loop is CASSLGQGREQYF. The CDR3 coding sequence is TGTGCCAGCAGTTTAGGACAGGGTCGCGAGCAGTACTTC.

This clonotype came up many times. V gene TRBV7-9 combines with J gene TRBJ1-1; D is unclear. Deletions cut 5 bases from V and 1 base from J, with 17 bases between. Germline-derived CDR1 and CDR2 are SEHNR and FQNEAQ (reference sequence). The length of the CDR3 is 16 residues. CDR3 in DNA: TGTGCCAGCAGCCCTAGAGCCTATCGGTCGAACACTGAAGCTTTCTTT. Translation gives CASSPRAYRSNTEAFF.

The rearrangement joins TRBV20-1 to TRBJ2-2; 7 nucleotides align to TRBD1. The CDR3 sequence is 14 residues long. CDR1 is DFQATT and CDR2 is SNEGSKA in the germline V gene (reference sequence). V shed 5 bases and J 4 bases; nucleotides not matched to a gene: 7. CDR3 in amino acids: CSAPTGLLTGELFF. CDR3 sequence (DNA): TGCAGTGCTCCGACAGGGCTTCTCACCGGGGAGCTGTTTTTT.

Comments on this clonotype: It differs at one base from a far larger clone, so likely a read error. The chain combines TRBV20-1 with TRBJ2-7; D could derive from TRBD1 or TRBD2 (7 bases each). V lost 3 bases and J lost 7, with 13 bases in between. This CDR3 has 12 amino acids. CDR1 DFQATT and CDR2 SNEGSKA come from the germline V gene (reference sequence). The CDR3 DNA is TGCAGTGCTAGGACAGGGAGGGGTGAGCAGTACTTC. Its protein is CSARTGRGEQYF.

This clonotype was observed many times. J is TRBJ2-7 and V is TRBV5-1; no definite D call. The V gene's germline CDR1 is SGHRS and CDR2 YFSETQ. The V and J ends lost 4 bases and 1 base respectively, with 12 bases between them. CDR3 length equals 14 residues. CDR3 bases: TGCGCCAGCAGCCCGGGCCGTCGGTCCTACGAGCAGTACTTC. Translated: CASSPGRRSYEQYF.

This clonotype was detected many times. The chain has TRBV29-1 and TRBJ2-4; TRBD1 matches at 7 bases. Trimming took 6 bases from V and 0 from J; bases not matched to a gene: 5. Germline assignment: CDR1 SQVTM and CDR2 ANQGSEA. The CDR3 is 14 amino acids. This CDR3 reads CSVQGLTAKNIQYF. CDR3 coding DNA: TGCAGCGTACAGGGGCTGACAGCCAAAAACATTCAGTACTTC.

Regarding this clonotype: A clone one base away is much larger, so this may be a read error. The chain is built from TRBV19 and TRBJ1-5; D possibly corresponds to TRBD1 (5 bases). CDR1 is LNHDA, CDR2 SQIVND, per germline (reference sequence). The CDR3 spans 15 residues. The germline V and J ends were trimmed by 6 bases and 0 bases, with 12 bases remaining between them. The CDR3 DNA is TGTGCCAGTAGGGCTGAGGGACGTAGCAATCAGCCCCAGCATTTT. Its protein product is CASRAEGRSNQPQHF.

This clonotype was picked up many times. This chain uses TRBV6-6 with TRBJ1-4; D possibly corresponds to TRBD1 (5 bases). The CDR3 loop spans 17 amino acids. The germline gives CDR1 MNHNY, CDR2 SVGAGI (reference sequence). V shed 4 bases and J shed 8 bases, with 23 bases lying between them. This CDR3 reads CASSSPSSSGAREKLFF. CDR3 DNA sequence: TGTGCCAGCAGTTCCCCATCCTCCTCCGGGGCGAGGGAAAAACTGTTTTTT.

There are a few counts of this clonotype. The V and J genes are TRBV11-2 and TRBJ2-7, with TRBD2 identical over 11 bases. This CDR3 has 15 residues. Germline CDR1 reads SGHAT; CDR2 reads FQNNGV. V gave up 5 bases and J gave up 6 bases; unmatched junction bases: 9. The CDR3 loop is CASSKVAGGPGEQYF. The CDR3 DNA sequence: TGTGCCAGCAGCAAAGTAGCGGGAGGGCCGGGCGAGCAGTACTTC.

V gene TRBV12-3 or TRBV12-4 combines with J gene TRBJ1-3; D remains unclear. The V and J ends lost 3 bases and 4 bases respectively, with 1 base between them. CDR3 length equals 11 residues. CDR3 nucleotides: TGTGCCAGCAGTTTGGGAAACACCATATATTTT. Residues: CASSLGNTIYF.

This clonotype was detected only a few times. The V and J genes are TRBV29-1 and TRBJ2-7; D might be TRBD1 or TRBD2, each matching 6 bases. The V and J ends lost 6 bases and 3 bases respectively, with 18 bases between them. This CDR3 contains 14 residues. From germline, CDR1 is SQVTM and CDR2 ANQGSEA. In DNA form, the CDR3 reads TGCAGCGTCCTTGAGGGGGGACTCTTCTACGAGCAGTACTTC. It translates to CSVLEGGLFYEQYF.

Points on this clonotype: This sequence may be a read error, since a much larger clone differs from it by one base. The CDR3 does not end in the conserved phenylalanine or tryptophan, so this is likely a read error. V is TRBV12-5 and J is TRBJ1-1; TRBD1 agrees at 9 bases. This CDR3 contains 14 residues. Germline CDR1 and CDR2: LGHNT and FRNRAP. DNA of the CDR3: TGTGCCAGCAGTCTGTGGACAGGGGCCGCTGAAGCTTTCCTT. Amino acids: CASSLWTGAAEAFL.

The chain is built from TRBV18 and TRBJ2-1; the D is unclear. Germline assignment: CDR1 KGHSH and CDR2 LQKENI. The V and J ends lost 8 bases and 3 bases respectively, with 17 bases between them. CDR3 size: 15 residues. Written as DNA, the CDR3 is TGTGCCAGCCCACATCTGGAGCTTGTCTACAATGAGCAGTTCTTC. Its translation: CASPHLELVYNEQFF. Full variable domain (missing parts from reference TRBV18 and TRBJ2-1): NAGVMQNPRHLVRRRGQEARLRCSPMKGHSHVYWYRQLPEEGLKFMVYLQKENIIDESGMPKERFSAEFPKEGPSILRIQQVVRGDSAAYFCASPHLELVYNEQFFGPGTRLTVL.

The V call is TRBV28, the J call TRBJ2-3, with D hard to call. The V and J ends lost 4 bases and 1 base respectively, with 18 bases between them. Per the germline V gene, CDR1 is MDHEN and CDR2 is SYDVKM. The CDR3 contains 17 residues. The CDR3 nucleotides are TGTGCCAGCAGTTCGCCGTGGGTAGCCCCTGGCACAGATACGCAGTATTTT. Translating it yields CASSSPWVAPGTDTQYF.

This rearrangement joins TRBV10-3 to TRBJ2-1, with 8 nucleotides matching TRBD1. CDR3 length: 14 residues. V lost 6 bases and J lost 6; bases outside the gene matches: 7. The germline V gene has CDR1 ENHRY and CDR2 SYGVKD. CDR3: CAIRSDREGNEQFF. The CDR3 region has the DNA TGTGCCATCAGATCGGACAGGGAAGGCAATGAGCAGTTCTTC.

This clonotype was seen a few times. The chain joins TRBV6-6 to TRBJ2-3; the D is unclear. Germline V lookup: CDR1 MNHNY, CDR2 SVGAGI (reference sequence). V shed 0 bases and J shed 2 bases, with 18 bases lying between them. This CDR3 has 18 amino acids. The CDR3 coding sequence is TGTGCCAGCAGTTACTCGGCCTCTTCGGACCCATCCACAGATACGCAGTATTTT. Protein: CASSYSASSDPSTDTQYF.

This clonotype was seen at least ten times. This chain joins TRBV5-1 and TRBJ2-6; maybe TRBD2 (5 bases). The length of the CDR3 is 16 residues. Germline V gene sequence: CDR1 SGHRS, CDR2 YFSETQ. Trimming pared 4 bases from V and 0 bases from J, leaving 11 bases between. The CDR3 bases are TGCGCCAGCAGCCCCGGACTGATCTCTGGGGCCAACGTCCTGACTTTC. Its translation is CASSPGLISGANVLTF.

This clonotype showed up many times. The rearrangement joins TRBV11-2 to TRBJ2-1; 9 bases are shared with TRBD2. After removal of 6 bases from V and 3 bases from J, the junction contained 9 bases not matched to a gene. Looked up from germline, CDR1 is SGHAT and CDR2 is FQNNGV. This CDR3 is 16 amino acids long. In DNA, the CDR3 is TGTGCCAGCAGGCGACCGGGACTAGCAGTCTACAATGAGCAGTTCTTC. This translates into CASRRPGLAVYNEQFF.

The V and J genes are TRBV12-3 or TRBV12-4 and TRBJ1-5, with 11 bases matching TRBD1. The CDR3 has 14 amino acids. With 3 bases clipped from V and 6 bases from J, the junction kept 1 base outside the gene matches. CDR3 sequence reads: CASSFGQGAQPQHF. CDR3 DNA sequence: TGTGCCAGCAGTTTTGGACAGGGGGCTCAGCCCCAGCATTTT.

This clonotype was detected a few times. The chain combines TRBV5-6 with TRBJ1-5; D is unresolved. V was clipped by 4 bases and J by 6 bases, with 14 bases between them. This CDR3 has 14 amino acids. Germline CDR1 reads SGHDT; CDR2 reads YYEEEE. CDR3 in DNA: TGTGCCAGCAGCCCCGCCGGCGCTCCTCAGCCCCAGCATTTT. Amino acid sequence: CASSPAGAPQPQHF.

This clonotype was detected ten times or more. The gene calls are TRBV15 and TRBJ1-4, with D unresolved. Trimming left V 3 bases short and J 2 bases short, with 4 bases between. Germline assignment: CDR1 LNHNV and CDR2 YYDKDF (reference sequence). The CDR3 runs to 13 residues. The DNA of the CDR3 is TGTGCCACCAGCAGGCAGACTAATGAAAAACTGTTTTTT. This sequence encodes CATSRQTNEKLFF. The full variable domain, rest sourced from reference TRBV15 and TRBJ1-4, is DAMVIQNPRYQVTQFGKPVTLSCSQTLNHNVMYWYQQKSSQAPKLLFHYYDKDFNNEADTPDNFQSRRPNTSFCFLDIRSPGLGDTAMYLCATSRQTNEKLFFGSGTQLSVL.

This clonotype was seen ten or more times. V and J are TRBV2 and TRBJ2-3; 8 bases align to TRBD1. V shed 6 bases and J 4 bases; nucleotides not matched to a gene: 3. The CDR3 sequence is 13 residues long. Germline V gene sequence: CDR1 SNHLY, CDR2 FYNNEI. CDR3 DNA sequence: TGTGCCAGCAGGACAGGGGTTGCAGATACGCAGTATTTT. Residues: CASRTGVADTQYF. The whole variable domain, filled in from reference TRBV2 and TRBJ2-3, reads EPEVTQTPSHQVTQMGQEVILRCVPISNHLYFYWYRQILGQKVEFLVSFYNNEISEKSEIFDDQFSVERPDGSNFTLKIRSTKLEDSAMYFCASRTGVADTQYFGPGTRLTVL.

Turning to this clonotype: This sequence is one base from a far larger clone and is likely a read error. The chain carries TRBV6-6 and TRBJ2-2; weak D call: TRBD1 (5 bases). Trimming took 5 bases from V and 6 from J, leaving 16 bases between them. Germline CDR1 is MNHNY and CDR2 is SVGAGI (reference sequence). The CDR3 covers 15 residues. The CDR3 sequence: CASSEDQGDAGELFF. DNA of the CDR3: TGTGCCAGCAGTGAAGACCAGGGTGATGCCGGGGAGCTGTTTTTT.

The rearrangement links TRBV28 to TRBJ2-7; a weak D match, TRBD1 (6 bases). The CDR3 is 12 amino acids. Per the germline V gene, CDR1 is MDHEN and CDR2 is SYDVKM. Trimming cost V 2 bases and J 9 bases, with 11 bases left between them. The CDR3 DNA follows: TGTGCCAGCAGTTTACAGGGGAGTGGGCAGTACTTC. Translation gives CASSLQGSGQYF. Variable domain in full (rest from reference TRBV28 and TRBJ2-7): DVKVTQSSRYLVKRTGEKVFLECVQDMDHENMFWYRQDPGLGLRLIYFSYDVKMKEKGDIPEGYSVSREKKERFSLILESASTNQTSMYLCASSLQGSGQYFGPGTRLTVT.

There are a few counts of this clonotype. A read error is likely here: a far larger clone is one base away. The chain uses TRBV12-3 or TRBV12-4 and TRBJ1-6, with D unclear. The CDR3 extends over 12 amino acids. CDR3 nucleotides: TGTGCCAGCAGTCCCCGGACCACTGAAGCTCTCTTT. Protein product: CASSPRTTEALF.